Here is one T cell receptor beta chain with its context. No cognate antigen has been identified for it. No base quality values were provided; no much bigger clone lies one nucleotide off. This entry comes from a study of blood T cells in healthy people across ages (dated by TCRdb to between 2014 and 2016). The study in broad terms: In model experiments, roughly one uniquely barcoded TCR beta cDNA molecule per two T cells was captured by template switching. The study measured age-related changes in TCR beta repertoire diversity using deep sequencing normalized with unique cDNA molecular identifiers. Donors were grouped into four age groups: young (average about 15 years), middle-aged (about 38), aged (around 62) and long-lived (approximately 75). To avoid experimental bias, donors of different ages were randomly spread across the sequencing lanes. Using the same blood draw, the study looked at two additional independent replicas of 1 million unique cDNA reads for two donors, one aged 18 to 30 and the other aged 80 or older.

Library preparation was by 5' RACE. The listed sequencing device is Illumina HiSeq 2500. A second PCR of roughly 7 to 11 cycles was performed with a sample-barcoded 5' primer and a J-beta primer mix. A template-switch 5' adaptor carrying 12 random nucleotides introduced a unique molecular identifier onto each TCR beta cDNA molecule. Each sample yielded at least 2.5 million CDR3-containing paired-end reads. All of the RNA was converted into first-strand cDNA using the Mint cDNA synthesis kit, with a TRBC-specific oligonucleotide serving as the primer. All cDNA was treated with uracil-DNA glycosylase and then went through a first 18-cycle PCR with the universal primers M1SS and BC2_uni_R. On the authors' methods: Normalization of each sample was performed by random selection of 1 million high-quality reads, each carrying a distinct molecular identifier. Instead of being binned into consensus sequences, reads that shared molecular identifiers were thrown out. MiTCR, with a Q25 quality threshold and the strictest error-elimination algorithm, was used for CDR3 identification, clonotype clustering and error correction. A nonparametric unseen species model using Euler transformation provided a lower-bound estimate of total TCR beta diversity. TCRdb's own reprocessing of the public reads used fastp at Q25 and MiXCR and kept productive beta chains. CDR3 protein sequences are deduplicated, and each keeps its most common genes and DNA. Here the V and J calls rest on TCRdb's processing, not on the authors' analysis. This sample comprises about 1.8 million distinct CDR3 sequences, roughly 50% of them detected only once. The ten largest clones take up less than 2.5% of the sample.

The CDR3 measures 15 amino acids from cysteine to phenylalanine. The only DNA kept is the CDR3, 45 bases in frame from the first base. Reading the germline V gene (reference sequence) gives CDR1 DFQATT and CDR2 SNEGSKA. The junction carries 13 bases between V and J, which are trimmed by 1 base and 1 base respectively. Systemically healthy Caucasian individuals from Russia, over 30 in total and aged roughly 6 to 100 years, were included as donors. Ten milliliters of peripheral blood were collected from each donor into EDTA-treated Vacutainer tubes. Ficoll-Paque density-gradient centrifugation was used to isolate PBMCs, with at least 6.5 million per sample. Total RNA was extracted from PBMCs with Trizol reagent, with at least 6 micrograms obtained per sample. Naive CD45RAhigh/CD27high T cell percentages were measured by flow cytometry on a PBMC aliquot from every donor. Paper-wide results and their limitations: Compared with the aged group, the long-lived group had more naive CD4+ T cells, fewer expanded clones and increased TCR diversity, a pattern suggesting age selection. Bulk unsorted PBMC profiling prevented conclusive comparison of naive and antigen-experienced compartments. Estimates of total diversity based on one million sequenced T cells were considered lower bounds and underestimates. The percentage of naive T cells measured by flow cytometry correlated strongly with observed TCR beta diversity. Observed TCR beta diversity per million T cells fell roughly linearly with age, and a significant reduction was already apparent by age approximately 40. Because the CMV infection status of the donors was unknown, age-related changes in expanded clonotypes may potentially have been confounded.

Material: blood. Rearrangement joined TRBV20-1 to TRBJ2-5; the D region may be TRBD1 or TRBD2, each matching 5 bases equally. The TCR originated in a woman aged 40 to 50 in good health. The DNA sequence reads TGCAGTGCTAGAGTTCCCGGGACCCGCCAAGAGACCCAGTACTTC. Translation gives CSARVPGTRQETQYF.